The 28 T cell receptor beta chains presented below share a single source sample, sequenced in a study of CD4 T cells in relation to SARS-CoV-2 and coronaviruses. Measured with immunoSEQ multiplex PCR; TCRdb has only the in-frame clones, and not every one. The sample includes about 37,000 clones, approximately 77% of them seen just once. No antigens are known for them. Sample: naive CD4+ T cells from PBMCs, cultured in vitro. Subset noted: naive CD4+ T cells isolated by negative enrichment. These receptors were taken from an adult with COVID-19.

This clone was counted a few times. The chain carries TRBV19 and TRBJ1-1, with a tentative D call TRBD1 (6 bases). The V gene lost 5 bases and the J gene lost 1 base, with 17 bases spanning the gap. Germline V gene lookup returns CDR1 LNHDA and CDR2 SQIVND (reference sequence). The CDR3 totals 16 residues. The CDR3 sequence is CASSPYPGGQNTEAFF. Written as DNA, the CDR3 is TGTGCCAGTAGTCCTTACCCTGGGGGACAGAACACTGAAGCTTTCTTT.

V is TRBV10-1 and J is TRBJ2-5; unclear D gene. The V gene lost 3 bases and the J gene lost 4 bases, with 12 bases spanning the gap. The CDR3 has 14 residues. CDR1 is WNHNN and CDR2 is SYGVQD in the germline V gene (reference sequence). The CDR3 loop reads CASSESPLGETQYF. In nucleotides, the CDR3 is TGCGCCAGCAGTGAATCTCCCTTGGGAGAGACCCAGTACTTC.

This clone occurred a few times. J is TRBJ2-1 and V is TRBV7-6, with 9 bases identical to TRBD1. Unmatched junction bases numbered 8, after V lost 5 bases and J lost 3 bases. This CDR3 region has 16 residues. Germline assignment: CDR1 SGHVS and CDR2 FNYEAQ. Here the CDR3 reads CASSLNRGRFYNEQFF. The DNA for the CDR3 is TGTGCCAGCAGCCTAAACAGGGGGCGCTTCTACAATGAGCAGTTCTTC.

The CDR3 DNA reads TGTGCCAGCAGCCCGCGGACTAGCCCCTACAATGAGCAGTTCTTC. It specifies CASSPRTSPYNEQFF. V and J are TRBV7-9 and TRBJ2-1; 8 nucleotides align to TRBD2. V lost 5 bases and J lost 2; bases outside the gene matches: 5. CDR1 and CDR2 (germline): SEHNR, FQNEAQ (reference sequence). The CDR3 consists of 15 residues.

V and J are TRBV27 and TRBJ2-5; possible D gene TRBD2, 6 bases. The V end lost 5 bases, the J end lost 2 bases, and 15 bases lay between the germline ends. CDR3 size: 15 residues. The germline gives CDR1 MNHEY, CDR2 SMNVEV (reference sequence). CDR3 nucleotides: TGTGCCAGCAGTGGACGGGGTGGGGGGCAAGAGACCCAGTACTTC. Amino acid sequence: CASSGRGGGQETQYF.

The chain's CDR3 is CASSKGDHTVVAGWISYEQYF. The CDR3 DNA reads TGTGCCAGCAGCAAAGGTGACCATACAGTGGTAGCGGGGTGGATCTCCTACGAGCAGTACTTC. V is TRBV21-1 and J is TRBJ2-7; the table's D gene call, TRBD2, was not cross checked with the DNA. TRBV21-1 is a pseudogene locus. This CDR3 contains 21 residues.

This clone was counted once. The chain combines TRBV10-3 with TRBJ1-5; D not resolved. The germline V gene has CDR1 ENHRY and CDR2 SYGVKD. The CDR3 runs 12 residues. Trimming stripped 2 bases from V and 5 bases from J, with 4 bases between. CDR3 sequence reads: CAISEIDQPQHF. CDR3 bases: TGTGCCATCAGTGAGATCGATCAGCCCCAGCATTTT.

The gene calls are TRBV4-3 and TRBJ2-2; no reliable D call. This CDR3 has 15 residues. Deletions cut 1 base from V and 3 bases from J, with 9 bases between. Germline CDR1 is LGHNA and CDR2 is YSLEER. This CDR3 is CASSQVEVHTGELFF. CDR3 DNA sequence: TGCGCCAGCAGCCAAGTAGAGGTCCACACCGGGGAGCTGTTTTTT.

The CDR3 bases are TGTGCCAGCAGCGCGAGAAACGGGACAGGGGGCGGTAGGTGGAATTCACCCCTCCACTTT. It encodes CASSARNGTGGGRWNSPLHF. The genes are TRBV9 and TRBJ1-6; 12 positions match TRBD1. This CDR3 region has 20 residues. J was trimmed by 7 bases and V by 3 bases; bases with no gene match: 17. CDR1 and CDR2 (germline): SGDLS, YYNGEE.

V and J are TRBV3-1 (or the pseudogene TRBV3-2) and TRBJ2-1, with 8 bases aligning to TRBD1. CDR1 and CDR2 (germline): LGHDT, YNNKEL (reference sequence). Trimming cost V 1 base and J 4 bases; bases outside gene matches: 0. The CDR3 totals 14 residues. The CDR3: CASSQGDRYNEQFF. CDR3 DNA: TGTGCCAGCAGCCAAGGGGACAGGTACAATGAGCAGTTCTTC.

The chain is built from TRBV29-1 and TRBJ2-7; D might be TRBD1 (6 bases). Between the trimmed V and J ends, which lost 3 bases and 1 base, there was a span of 7 bases. The length of the CDR3 is 12 residues. Germline V gene lookup returns CDR1 SQVTM and CDR2 ANQGSEA. The CDR3 nucleotides read TGCAGCGTTGATGGACAGTCCTACGAGCAGTACTTC. This codes for CSVDGQSYEQYF.

The CDR3 DNA is TGTGCCAGCTCGCGTTCTAGCGGGAGCAATGAGCAGTTCTTC. This sequence encodes CASSRSSGSNEQFF. The chain couples TRBV18 to TRBJ2-1; 10 bases line up with TRBD2. With V trimmed by 6 bases and J by 6 bases, 5 bases remained unmatched. This CDR3 spans 14 amino acids. CDR1 and CDR2 from the germline V gene are KGHSH and LQKENI.

This chain joins TRBV7-9 and TRBJ1-1, with 9 bases fitting TRBD1. The CDR3 loop spans 16 amino acids. CDR1 and CDR2 from the germline V gene are SEHNR and FQNEAQ (reference sequence). J gave up 2 bases and V 5 bases, and 9 bases lay outside the gene matches. CDR3: CASSLRDRVKNTEAFF. DNA for the CDR3: TGTGCCAGCAGCCTCCGGGACAGGGTTAAAAACACTGAAGCTTTCTTT.

The rearrangement uses TRBV28 and TRBJ2-5; 8 positions agree with TRBD2. The CDR3 spans 13 residues. Germline assignment: CDR1 MDHEN and CDR2 SYDVKM. V lost 7 bases to trimming and J lost 3 bases; unmatched junction nucleotides: 4. CDR3: CASTELAEETQYF. The DNA for the CDR3 is TGTGCCAGCACCGAACTAGCGGAAGAGACCCAGTACTTC.

The chain links TRBV7-9 to TRBJ2-1, with 11 bases that match TRBD2. The J segment lost 8 bases and the V segment lost 2 bases, leaving 8 bases of the junction unmatched. The CDR3 is made up of 16 amino acids. Per germline, CDR1 SEHNR and CDR2 FQNEAQ (reference sequence). The CDR3 DNA is TGTGCCAGCAGCTTATTGGGGACTAGCGGTATCGATGAGCAGTTCTTC. This sequence encodes CASSLLGTSGIDEQFF.

The chain employs TRBV7-8 and TRBJ2-7, with 9 bases aligning to TRBD2. V gave up 5 bases and J gave up 2 bases; unmatched junction bases: 10. The CDR3 spans 16 residues. Germline V lookup: CDR1 SGHVS, CDR2 FQNEAQ. The CDR3, as DNA: TGTGCCAGCAGCCCGCCGCTAGCGGGACTCACCTACGAGCAGTACTTC. Its translation: CASSPPLAGLTYEQYF. Full variable domain (outside the CDR3, taken from reference TRBV7-8 and TRBJ2-7): GAGVSQSPRYKVAKRGQDVALRCDPISGHVSLFWYQQALGQGPEFLTYFQNEAQLDKSGLPSDRFFAERPEGSVSTLKIQRTQQEDSAVYLCASSPPLAGLTYEQYFGPGTRLTVT.

The chain combines TRBV6-1 with TRBJ2-7; 12 nucleotides align to TRBD1. The length of the CDR3 is 15 residues. The J segment lost 5 bases and the V segment lost 2 bases, leaving 4 bases of the junction unmatched. Per the germline V gene, CDR1 is MNHNS and CDR2 is SASEGT. Here the CDR3 reads CASSEPGTGGHEQYF. The DNA of the CDR3 is TGTGCCAGCAGTGAACCGGGGACAGGGGGCCACGAGCAGTACTTC.

The V gene is TRBV19, the J gene TRBJ1-1, with TRBD1 as a possible D gene (5 bases). Trimming cost V 5 bases and J 0 bases, with 7 bases left between them. Germline V gene sequence: CDR1 LNHDA, CDR2 SQIVND (reference sequence). The CDR3 extends over 13 amino acids. The CDR3 is CASSVTVNTEAFF. Written as DNA, the CDR3 is TGTGCCAGTAGTGTGACAGTGAACACTGAAGCTTTCTTT.

The chain uses TRBV7-9 and TRBJ2-3, with D uncertain. V was pared by 4 bases and J by 5 bases, with 16 bases between. Germline-derived CDR1 and CDR2 are SEHNR and FQNEAQ (reference sequence). The CDR3 extends over 15 amino acids. The CDR3 loop reads CASSSTWGAGDTQYF. CDR3 nucleotides: TGTGCCAGCAGCTCCACCTGGGGTGCTGGAGATACGCAGTATTTT.

This chain joins TRBV5-1 and TRBJ2-5; a possible D gene is TRBD1 (6 bases). The CDR3 sequence is 13 residues long. Germline lookup yields CDR1 SGHRS and CDR2 YFSETQ. V was trimmed by 3 bases and J by 4 bases, leaving 10 bases between them. CDR3 sequence reads: CASSWETGETQYF. The CDR3 DNA reads TGCGCCAGCAGCTGGGAGACAGGAGAGACCCAGTACTTC.

The V and J genes are TRBV3-1 (or the pseudogene TRBV3-2) and TRBJ1-5; D is unclear. The length of the CDR3 is 13 residues. The V end was cut by 3 bases, the J end by 7 bases, with 10 bases between. CDR1 and CDR2 (germline): LGHDT, YNNKEL (reference sequence). CDR3 bases: TGTGCCAGCAGCCACGCGTTTCGGCAGCCCCAGCATTTT. It encodes CASSHAFRQPQHF.

CDR3: CASSEYRETQYF. The CDR3 DNA is TGTGCCAGCAGTGAATATAGGGAGACCCAGTACTTC. The chain has TRBV2 and TRBJ2-5; no firm D call. The CDR3 loop spans 12 amino acids. The germline gives CDR1 SNHLY, CDR2 FYNNEI. Trimming took off 2 bases at V and 5 bases at J, with 6 bases between the two ends.

The rearrangement joins TRBV30 to TRBJ2-1; 11 bases match TRBD2. CDR1 and CDR2 (germline): GTSNPN, SVGIG (reference sequence). The ends lost 0 bases at V and 9 bases at J; junction bases unmatched: 4. CDR3 size: 14 residues. The CDR3 loop reads CAWSVLAGAGEQFF. CDR3 in DNA: TGTGCCTGGAGTGTACTAGCGGGAGCCGGTGAGCAGTTCTTC.

The chain recombines TRBV19 with TRBJ2-7; D possibly corresponds to TRBD1 (6 bases). Germline values: CDR1 LNHDA, CDR2 SQIVND (reference sequence). V was cut by 6 bases and J by 3 bases, with 18 bases left in between. The CDR3 loop spans 15 amino acids. The CDR3, as DNA: TGTGCCAGTAGCCCAATGGACAGAGGCAGCTACGAGCAGTACTTC. This encodes CASSPMDRGSYEQYF.

The chain is built from TRBV3-1 (or the pseudogene TRBV3-2) and TRBJ2-2; no firm D call. Germline loops: CDR1 LGHDT, CDR2 YNNKEL (reference sequence). V gave up 1 base and J gave up 6 bases, with 9 bases separating them. The CDR3 runs to 14 residues. The CDR3 DNA reads TGTGCCAGCAGCCAAGTTTGGGGTCCCGGGGAGCTGTTTTTT. It specifies CASSQVWGPGELFF.

This clone was found once. The rearrangement links TRBV2 to TRBJ2-5, with 7 bases identical to TRBD1. The CDR3 length is 13 residues. V lost 4 bases and J lost 3; bases outside the gene matches: 2. From germline, CDR1 is SNHLY and CDR2 FYNNEI. CDR3 amino acids: CASSGQGKETQYF. DNA for the CDR3: TGTGCCAGCAGTGGACAGGGCAAAGAGACCCAGTACTTC.

The CDR3 sequence: CASSRGSRSYNEQFF. The CDR3 DNA reads as TGTGCCAGCAGTAGGGGGAGTCGCTCCTACAATGAGCAGTTCTTC. This rearrangement joins TRBV6-5 to TRBJ2-1, with a possible D match to TRBD1 (6 bases). There are 15 residues in the CDR3. V lost 5 bases and J lost 0, with 11 bases in between. Germline values: CDR1 MNHEY, CDR2 SVGAGI.

This sequence joins TRBV18 and TRBJ2-1; 15 nucleotides agree with TRBD2. The V gene's germline CDR1 is KGHSH and CDR2 LQKENI. V lost 2 bases to trimming and J lost 9 bases; unmatched junction nucleotides: 2. The CDR3 extends over 15 amino acids. The CDR3 region is CASSPGTSGRTEQFF. The CDR3 DNA sequence: TGTGCCAGCTCACCAGGGACTAGCGGGAGGACTGAGCAGTTCTTC.